This T cell receptor (beta chain) appears in the sequencing data of a study of CD8 T cells in Susac syndrome. The RNA, about 0.45 to 1 ug, was put through reverse transcription using random hexamers. TCRdb called the immunoSEQ multiplex PCR reads again in MiXCR, with one record for every CDR3 protein. The sample carries approximately 150,000 distinct CDR3 sequences, around 80% recorded once. The sequenced sample was CD8+ T cells from PBMCs. The sequence derives from a human donor with multiple sclerosis.

DNA of the CDR3: TGTGCCAGCAGTGTAGGGGAGGGGAATGAGCAGTTCTTC. This translates into CASSVGEGNEQFF. This chain uses TRBV2 with TRBJ2-1; 7 bases are a match to TRBD2. CDR3 size: 13 residues. Germline CDR1 SNHLY, CDR2 FYNNEI. V was clipped by 4 bases and J by 7 bases; unmatched bases: 4.